These T cell receptor beta chains were read from a single sample in a study of blood T cell repertoires in COVID-19. Repertoires were generated with immunoSEQ multiplex PCR, while TCRdb's copy carries only in-frame clones and drops some. The sample holds about 160,000 clones, over 75% seen once. The sample consisted of peripheral blood. The source of these receptors is a man aged 65-85 years with acute or convalescent COVID-19. The CDR3 runs from the conserved cysteine through the conserved F or W. The order of the fields is J gene, V gene, clone size, D gene, CDR3 DNA, CDR3 protein. A D gene is named only where the DNA matches it firmly. The size entry is marked missing in some rows and otherwise reads once, few, many or a size class.

TRBJ1-4	TRBV19	-	-	TGTGCCAGTAGTACCGACAGGCTTAATGAAAAACTGTTTTTT	CASSTDRLNEKLFF
TRBJ1-2	TRBV7-2	few	-	TGTGCCAGCAGCTATTCACTGGGCTACACCTTC	CASSYSLGYTF
TRBJ2-1	TRBV24-1	-	TRBD2	TGTGCCACCAGTGAGGCCGGGACTAGCGGGAGGTCCTACTACAATGAGCAGTTCTTC	CATSEAGTSGRSYYNEQFF
TRBJ2-1	TRBV5-1	-	-	TGCGCCAGCAGCGATGTACAGGGCAATGAGCAGTTCTTC	CASSDVQGNEQFF
TRBJ1-5	TRBV5-5	few	TRBD1	TGTGCCAGCAGCTTGGTCCAGGGGGCCGATCAGCCCCAGCATTTT	CASSLVQGADQPQHF
TRBJ1-5	TRBV24-1	-	TRBD1	TGTGCCACCAGTGAAAGACAGGGGAATCAGCCCCAGCATTTT	CATSERQGNQPQHF
TRBJ2-5	TRBV18	-	-	TGTGCCAGCTCACCACAAGGGGACACACAAGAGACCCAGTACTTC	CASSPQGDTQETQYF
TRBJ2-5	TRBV25-1	-	TRBD2	TGTGCCAGCAGTGAATACCCAAAACTAGCGGGGGTAGAGACCCAGTACTTC	CASSEYPKLAGVETQYF
TRBJ2-7	TRBV9	-	TRBD2	TGTGCCAGCAGCGTAGCTGGGCTAGCGGGTCGCTACGAGCAGTACTTC	CASSVAGLAGRYEQYF
TRBJ2-1	TRBV4-3	-	TRBD1	TGCGCCAGCAGCCTGAGACAGGGGGCTTACAATGAGCAGTTCTTC	CASSLRQGAYNEQFF
TRBJ2-2	TRBV11-2	-	-	TGTGCCAGCAGCTTATCCCCCGGGGGGCTCGACACCGGGGAGCTGTTTTTT	CASSLSPGGLDTGELFF
TRBJ1-3	TRBV5-1	-	-	TGCGCCAGCAGCTTGGGCCAGGTCTCTGGAAACACCATATATTTT	CASSLGQVSGNTIYF
TRBJ2-7	TRBV28	few	-	TGTGCCAGCAGAGATAGTCTAGAGGTTAGCTCCTACGAGCAGTACTTC	CASRDSLEVSSYEQYF
TRBJ1-3	TRBV10-3	-	TRBD1	TGTGCCATCAGTGAGAAACCGGGACAGAGAAACACCATATATTTT	CAISEKPGQRNTIYF
TRBJ1-3	TRBV19	-	-	TGTGCCAGTAGCCTCCACAAGGATTCGGGGAACACCATATATTTT	CASSLHKDSGNTIYF
TRBJ2-1	TRBV6-2/TRBV6-3	few	TRBD2	TGTGCCAGCAGTTACTCGGGGGGGGGCAATGAGCAGTTCTTC	CASSYSGGGNEQFF
TRBJ1-1	TRBV2	-	TRBD1	TGTGCCACCAGTGGACAGGGAAACACTGAAGCTTTCTTT	CATSGQGNTEAFF
TRBJ1-2	TRBV12-3/TRBV12-4	-	-	TGTGCCAGCCAGGGCGTGAACTATGGCTACACCTTC	CASQGVNYGYTF
TRBJ1-2	TRBV2	few	-	TGTGCCAGCAGTGGCTGGGAGGATATTACTTATGGCTACACCTTC	CASSGWEDITYGYTF
TRBJ1-3	TRBV5-1	once	-	TGCGCCAGCAGCCCCAGGGGAGTCAATGGAAACACCATATATTTT	CASSPRGVNGNTIYF
TRBJ2-7	TRBV11-2	-	-	TGTGCCAGCAGCTTAGCACAGGGGGAGGGCGAGCAGTACTTC	CASSLAQGEGEQYF
TRBJ1-1	TRBV19	-	TRBD1	TGTGCCAGTAGTGGACAGGGTGCGGGCATGAACACTGAAGCTTTCTTT	CASSGQGAGMNTEAFF
TRBJ2-3	TRBV2	once	TRBD1	TGTGCCAGCAGTGGAGGGACAGGCACAGATACGCAGTATTTT	CASSGGTGTDTQYF
TRBJ1-1	TRBV19	many	-	TGTGCCAGTAGTAGACAGATTGACACTGAAGCTTTCTTT	CASSRQIDTEAFF
TRBJ1-2	TRBV5-6	-	TRBD1	TGTGCCAGCAGCTACGGGACAGGGGCCTATGGCTACACCTTC	CASSYGTGAYGYTF
TRBJ1-1	TRBV5-4	-	-	TGTGCCAGCAGCTTACTGCTCGGGGGGGGCATGAACACTGAAGCTTTCTTT	CASSLLLGGGMNTEAFF
TRBJ2-5	TRBV19	-	-	TGTGCCAGTAGTATGAGGGGAGGGGGCCAAGAGACCCAGTACTTC	CASSMRGGGQETQYF
TRBJ2-3	TRBV5-4	-	-	TGTGCCAGCAGCTTGGCCCAACGCGCAGATACGCAGTATTTT	CASSLAQRADTQYF
TRBJ1-4	TRBV4-1	-	-	TGCGCCAGCAGCCAAGTAATTAATGAAAAACTGTTTTTT	CASSQVINEKLFF
TRBJ1-2	TRBV7-2	-	-	TGTGCCAGCAGCGTAGACGGGGGGAACTATGGCTACACCTTC	CASSVDGGNYGYTF
TRBJ2-3	TRBV10-3	-	-	TGTGCCATCAGTGAGTCGGCAAGCACAGATACGCAGTATTTT	CAISESASTDTQYF
TRBJ2-5	TRBV5-1	-	TRBD1	TGCGCCGGAGCCCGGACAGGGGGCCAAGAGACCCAGTACTTC	CAGARTGGQETQYF
TRBJ2-1	TRBV5-4	-	-	TGTGCCAGCAGCTGGGACATCGCTCCTACAAGTGAGCAGTTCTTC	CASSWDIAPTSEQFF
TRBJ2-7	TRBV6-2/TRBV6-3	-	-	TGTGCCAGCAGTGGGCTTTCCTACGAGCAGTACTTC	CASSGLSYEQYF
TRBJ2-5	TRBV9	-	TRBD2	TGTGCCAGCGGGCGGGAGAGGCAAGAGACCCAGTACTTC	CASGRERQETQYF